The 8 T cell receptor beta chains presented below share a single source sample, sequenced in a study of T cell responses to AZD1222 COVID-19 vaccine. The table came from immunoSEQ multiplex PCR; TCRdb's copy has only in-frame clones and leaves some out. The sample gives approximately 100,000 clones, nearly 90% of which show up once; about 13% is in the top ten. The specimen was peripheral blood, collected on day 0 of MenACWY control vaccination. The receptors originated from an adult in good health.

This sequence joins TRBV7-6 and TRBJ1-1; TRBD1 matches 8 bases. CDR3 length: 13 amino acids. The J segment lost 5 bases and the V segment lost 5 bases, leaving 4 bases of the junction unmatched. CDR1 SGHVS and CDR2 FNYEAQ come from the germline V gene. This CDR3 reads CASSETGETEAFF. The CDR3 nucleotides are TGTGCCAGCAGCGAGACAGGGGAGACTGAAGCTTTCTTT.

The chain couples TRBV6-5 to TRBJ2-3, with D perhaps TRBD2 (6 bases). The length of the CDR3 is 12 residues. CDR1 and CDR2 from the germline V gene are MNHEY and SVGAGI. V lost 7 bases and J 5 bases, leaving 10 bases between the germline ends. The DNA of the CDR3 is TGTGCCAGCACGAGGGGAGGAGATACGCAGTATTTT. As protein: CASTRGGDTQYF.

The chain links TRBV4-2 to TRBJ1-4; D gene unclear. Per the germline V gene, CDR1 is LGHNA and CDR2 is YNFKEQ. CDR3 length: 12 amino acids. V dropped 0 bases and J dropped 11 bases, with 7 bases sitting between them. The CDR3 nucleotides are TGTGCCAGCAGCCAAGATCAGCGGAAACTGTTTTTT. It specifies CASSQDQRKLFF.

The CDR3 loop reads CASSQGLIRGNEQFF. For the CDR3, the DNA is TGCGCCAGCAGCCAAGGGCTCATCAGGGGCAATGAGCAGTTCTTC. The chain combines TRBV4-3 with TRBJ2-1; D is possibly TRBD1 (6 bases). Looked up from germline, CDR1 is LGHNA and CDR2 is YSLEER. Trimming left V 1 base short and J 6 bases short, with 13 bases between. This CDR3 comprises 15 residues.

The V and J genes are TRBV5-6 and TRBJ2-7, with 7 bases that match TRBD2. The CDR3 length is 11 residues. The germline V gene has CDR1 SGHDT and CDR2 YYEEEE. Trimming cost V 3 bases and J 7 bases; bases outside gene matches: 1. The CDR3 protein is CASSWGGEQYF. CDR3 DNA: TGTGCCAGCAGCTGGGGAGGGGAGCAGTACTTC.

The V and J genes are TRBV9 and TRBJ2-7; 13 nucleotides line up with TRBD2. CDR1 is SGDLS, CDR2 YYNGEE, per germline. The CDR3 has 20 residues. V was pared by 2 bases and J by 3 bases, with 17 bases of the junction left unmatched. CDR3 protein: CASSVVGVGLAGDFHYEQYF. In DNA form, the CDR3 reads TGTGCCAGCAGCGTGGTGGGGGTAGGACTAGCGGGAGACTTTCACTACGAGCAGTACTTC.

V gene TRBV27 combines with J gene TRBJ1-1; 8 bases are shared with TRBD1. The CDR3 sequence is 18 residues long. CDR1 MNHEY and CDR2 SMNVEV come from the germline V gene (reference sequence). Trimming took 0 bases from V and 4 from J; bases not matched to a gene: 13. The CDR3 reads CASSLSRRQGTTFTEAFF. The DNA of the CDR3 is TGTGCCAGCAGTTTATCCCGAAGACAGGGGACCACATTCACTGAAGCTTTCTTT.

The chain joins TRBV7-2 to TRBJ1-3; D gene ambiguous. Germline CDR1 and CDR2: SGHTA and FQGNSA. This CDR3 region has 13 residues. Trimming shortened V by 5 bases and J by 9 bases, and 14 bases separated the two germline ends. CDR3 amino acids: CASSPDRTLTIYF. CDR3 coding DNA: TGTGCCAGCAGCCCCGATCGGACCCTCACCATATATTTT.